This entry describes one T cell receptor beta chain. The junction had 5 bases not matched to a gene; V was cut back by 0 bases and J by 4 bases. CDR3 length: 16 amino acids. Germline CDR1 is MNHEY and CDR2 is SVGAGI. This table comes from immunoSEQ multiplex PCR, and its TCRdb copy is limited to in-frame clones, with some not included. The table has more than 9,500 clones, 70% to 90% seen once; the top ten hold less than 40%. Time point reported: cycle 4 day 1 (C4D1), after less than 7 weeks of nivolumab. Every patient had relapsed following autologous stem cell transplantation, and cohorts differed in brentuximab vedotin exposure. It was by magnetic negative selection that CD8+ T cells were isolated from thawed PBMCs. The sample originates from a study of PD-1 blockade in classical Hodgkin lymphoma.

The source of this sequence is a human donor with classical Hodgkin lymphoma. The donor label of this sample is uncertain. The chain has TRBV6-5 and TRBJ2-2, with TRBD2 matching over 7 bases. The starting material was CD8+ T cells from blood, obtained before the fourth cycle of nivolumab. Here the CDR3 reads CASSYSQAGLTGELFF. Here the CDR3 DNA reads TGTGCCAGCAGTTACTCGCAAGCGGGGCTCACCGGGGAGCTGTTTTTT.